This T cell receptor beta chain originates from a study of response to subunit inactivated influenza vaccine. Study-level findings and limits: The authors suggested that every seasonal influenza vaccination recruits few new T cells.

Via MiXCR, TCRdb re-called the RT-PCR reads, giving one row per CDR3 protein. The sample yields 800,000 to 1,000,000 distinct CDR3 sequences, about 20% seen once. This CDR3 has 15 residues. CDR1 LGHNA and CDR2 YSLEER come from the germline V gene. V was clipped by 0 bases and J by 5 bases; unmatched bases: 5. This clonotype showed up many times. Its target is not known. The material was PBMCs from blood, obtained more than 4 days after vaccination. This clonotype originated in a man between 45 and 60 years old who received an inactivated influenza vaccine. The chain is built from TRBV4-3 and TRBJ2-5, with 8 bases aligning to TRBD2. CDR3 in DNA: TGCGCCAGCAGCCAAGATTTTACGGGAGGGGAGACCCAGTACTTC. The encoded protein is CASSQDFTGGETQYF.